The source of this TCR beta chain is a study of blood T cell repertoires in COVID-19. Per the study methods: Cell counts per sample came from amplifying reference gene primers. Clones were sequenced by immunoSEQ multiplex PCR, and TCRdb holds only the in-frame ones, with some missing. That table supplies the V and J calls and clone size; D and trimming were determined from the DNA. This table holds some 200,000 clones, about 80% found once. The CDR3 runs 14 residues. J was trimmed by 6 bases and V by 4 bases; bases with no gene match: 5. Germline V gives CDR1 SGHRS, CDR2 YFSETQ. Specimen: peripheral blood. The TCR comes from a woman aged 30 to 39 who had recovered from COVID-19. The chain carries TRBV5-1 and TRBJ1-5, with 9 bases identical to TRBD1. The CDR3 loop is CASSPGTGSQPQHF. In nucleotides, the CDR3 is TGCGCCAGCAGCCCGGGGACAGGGAGTCAGCCCCAGCATTTT.